The clone carrying this TCR beta chain was seen a handful of times. No antigen is known for it. The data derive from a study of T-cell reconstitution after alpha-beta-depleted transplantation in children. Findings of the study overall: Among T cells one year after transplant, newly produced cells accounted for most counts and diversity.

Molecular barcoding with unique molecular identifiers was used for the TCRbeta library. TCRdb reprocessed the PCR reads via MiXCR and lists one record per CDR3 protein. Of about 110,000 distinct CDR3 sequences detected, around 10% appear once; the ten largest clones hold under 40%. The CDR3 runs to 10 residues. V lost 4 bases and J 8 bases, leaving 8 bases between the germline ends. CDR1 is SQVTM and CDR2 is ANQGSEA in the germline V gene. This rearrangement joins TRBV29-1 to TRBJ1-2; D uncertain. The clonotype comes from a boy younger than 10 with acute lymphoblastic leukemia, due to receive a stem cell transplant. The specimen was PBMCs, collected before TCRalphabeta/CD19-depleted stem cell transplant. In nucleotides, the CDR3 is TGCAGCGTTGGTAGGGAAGGCTACACCTTC. It translates to CSVGREGYTF.